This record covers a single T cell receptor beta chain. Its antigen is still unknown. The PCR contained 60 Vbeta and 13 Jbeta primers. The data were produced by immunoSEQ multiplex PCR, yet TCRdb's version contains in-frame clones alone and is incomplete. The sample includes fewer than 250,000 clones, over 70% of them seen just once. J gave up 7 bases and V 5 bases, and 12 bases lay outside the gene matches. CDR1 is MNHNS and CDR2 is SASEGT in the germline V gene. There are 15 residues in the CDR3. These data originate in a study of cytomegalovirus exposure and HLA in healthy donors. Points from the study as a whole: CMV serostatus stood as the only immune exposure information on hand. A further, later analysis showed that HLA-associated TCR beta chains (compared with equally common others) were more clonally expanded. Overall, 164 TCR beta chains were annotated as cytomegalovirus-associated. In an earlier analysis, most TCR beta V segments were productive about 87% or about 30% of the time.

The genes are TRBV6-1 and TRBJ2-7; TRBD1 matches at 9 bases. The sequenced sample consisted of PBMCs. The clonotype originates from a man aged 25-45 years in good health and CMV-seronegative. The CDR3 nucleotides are TGTGCCAGCAGTCCCACCGGGACAGGGATGGGAGAGCAGTACTTC. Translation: CASSPTGTGMGEQYF.